This T cell receptor beta chain derives from a study of neurological immune-mediated disorders. Using its own MiXCR run on the 5' RACE reads, TCRdb lists one record per CDR3 protein. The repertoire includes about 70,000 distinct CDR3 sequences, more than 3% of them detected once, and 5.2% sits in the top ten. By share, this clonotype ranks as medium-sized. The V end was cut by 2 bases, the J end by 5 bases, with 10 bases between. This CDR3 region has 13 residues. The germline V gene has CDR1 SGHKS and CDR2 YYEKEE (reference sequence). This clonotype was obtained from a woman between 45 and 65 years old with multiple sclerosis. The chain is built from TRBV5-5 and TRBJ2-5; tentatively, D is TRBD2 (5 bases). Sequencing was carried out using PBMCs. CDR3 DNA sequence: TGTGCCAGCAGCTTCAGAGGGCAGGAGACCCAGTACTTC. Its translation: CASSFRGQETQYF. Complete variable domain (other parts from reference TRBV5-5 and TRBJ2-5): DAGVTQSPTHLIKTRGQQVTLRCSPISGHKSVSWYQQVLGQGPQFIFQYYEKEERGRGNFPDRFSARQFPNYSSELNVNALLLGDSALYLCASSFRGQETQYFGPGTRLLVL.